This is a list of T cell receptor beta chains from one sample in a study of cytomegalovirus exposure and HLA in healthy donors. The method was immunoSEQ multiplex PCR; TCRdb's version includes in-frame clones alone and lacks a portion of them. The sample carries under 200,000 clones, 80% to 85% recorded once. The sequenced material came from PBMCs. The origin of the receptors is a boy aged 2 to 10 in good health and CMV-seronegative. The CDR3 runs from the conserved cysteine through the conserved F or W. The D gene is left open where the match is weak. Size tells how often a clone was seen (once, few, many) or the class of an expanded clone, and some rows leave it out.

J gene: TRBJ2-5; clone size: .; V gene: TRBV6-1; D gene: .; CDR3 protein: CASSKRRGEETQYF; CDR3 DNA: TGTGCCAGCAGTAAAAGAAGGGGTGAGGAGACCCAGTACTTC
J gene: TRBJ1-3; clone size: few; V gene: TRBV10-3; D gene: TRBD1; CDR3 protein: CAISESEDRGNTIYF; CDR3 DNA: TGTGCCATCAGTGAGTCGGAGGACAGGGGAAACACCATATATTTT
J gene: TRBJ1-3; clone size: few; V gene: TRBV6-5; D gene: .; CDR3 protein: CASYIGGSGNTIYF; CDR3 DNA: TGTGCCAGCTACATCGGGGGATCGGGAAACACCATATATTTT
J gene: TRBJ2-3; clone size: .; V gene: TRBV4-2; D gene: .; CDR3 protein: CASSQESAPSTDTQYF; CDR3 DNA: TGTGCCAGCAGCCAAGAGAGCGCACCCAGCACAGATACGCAGTATTTT
J gene: TRBJ1-1; clone size: .; V gene: TRBV6-5; D gene: .; CDR3 protein: CASSWGGGGNTEAFF; CDR3 DNA: TGTGCCAGCAGTTGGGGAGGGGGGGGGAACACTGAAGCTTTCTTT
J gene: TRBJ2-7; clone size: .; V gene: TRBV7-9; D gene: TRBD1; CDR3 protein: CASTLTPGQGTYEQYF; CDR3 DNA: TGTGCCAGCACCCTTACTCCGGGACAGGGTACCTACGAGCAGTACTTC
J gene: TRBJ2-7; clone size: .; V gene: TRBV9; D gene: TRBD1; CDR3 protein: CASSVGDRPYEQYF; CDR3 DNA: TGTGCCAGCAGCGTGGGGGACAGGCCCTACGAGCAGTACTTC
J gene: TRBJ2-7; clone size: .; V gene: TRBV6-6; D gene: TRBD2; CDR3 protein: CASSSLAGGSSYEQYF; CDR3 DNA: TGTGCCAGCAGTTCCCTAGCGGGAGGGAGCTCCTACGAGCAGTACTTC
J gene: TRBJ1-2; clone size: .; V gene: TRBV4-2; D gene: TRBD1; CDR3 protein: CASSQWGPGGPSASGYTF; CDR3 DNA: TGTGCCAGCAGCCAATGGGGGCCAGGGGGGCCATCAGCCTCTGGCTACACCTTC
J gene: TRBJ1-2; clone size: once; V gene: TRBV20-1; D gene: .; CDR3 protein: CSAGGLYGYTF; CDR3 DNA: TGCAGTGCTGGAGGTTTATATGGCTACACCTTC
J gene: TRBJ1-5; clone size: .; V gene: TRBV7-5; D gene: .; CDR3 protein: CVRSPTRGYYSNQPQHF; CDR3 DNA: TGTGTCAGAAGCCCTACTAGAGGGTACTATAGCAATCAGCCCCAGCATTTT
J gene: TRBJ2-2; clone size: few; V gene: TRBV5-5; D gene: .; CDR3 protein: CASSFTGWANTGELFF; CDR3 DNA: TGTGCCAGCAGCTTTACAGGGTGGGCAAACACCGGGGAGCTGTTTTTT
J gene: TRBJ1-4; clone size: .; V gene: TRBV10-3; D gene: .; CDR3 protein: CAISVGGEKLFF; CDR3 DNA: TGTGCCATCAGTGTTGGAGGGGAAAAACTGTTTTTT
J gene: TRBJ1-2; clone size: .; V gene: TRBV4-1; D gene: .; CDR3 protein: CASSPREGTNYGYTF; CDR3 DNA: TGCGCCAGCAGCCCCAGGGAGGGTACCAACTATGGCTACACCTTC
J gene: TRBJ1-2; clone size: .; V gene: TRBV7-9; D gene: .; CDR3 protein: CASSQGTVYGYTF; CDR3 DNA: TGTGCCAGCAGCCAGGGAACGGTCTATGGCTACACCTTC
J gene: TRBJ1-2; clone size: once; V gene: TRBV29-1; D gene: .; CDR3 protein: CSVEAGFRTDYGYTF; CDR3 DNA: TGCAGCGTTGAAGCTGGATTTAGGACAGACTATGGCTACACCTTC
J gene: TRBJ1-5; clone size: .; V gene: TRBV18; D gene: .; CDR3 protein: CASSREQIKNQPQHF; CDR3 DNA: TGTGCCAGCTCTCGGGAACAGATCAAGAATCAGCCCCAGCATTTT